This record concerns one TCR beta chain sequence. Antigen unknown. Clones were read by immunoSEQ multiplex PCR, and TCRdb kept only the in-frame ones, dropping some. The sample consists of about 40,000 clones, roughly 79% of them appearing once. Per the germline V gene, CDR1 is SGHTA and CDR2 is FQGNSA. CDR3 size: 16 residues. V shed 2 bases and J 0 bases; nucleotides not matched to a gene: 5. These data originate in a study of T cells in localized non-small cell lung cancer. The study's findings and limits: Compared with tumor, uninvolved adjacent lung displayed greater T cell clonality, ranking highest overall.

The sequence was obtained from a male donor at least 60 years old with stage II lung adenocarcinoma. The J gene is TRBJ2-7, the V gene TRBV7-2; 9 nucleotides agree with TRBD2. This sample comprised peripheral blood mononuclear cells, obtained before any cancer treatment. CDR3 in amino acids: CASSLISSGTSYEQYF. The CDR3, as DNA: TGTGCCAGCAGCTTAATATCTAGCGGGACCTCCTACGAGCAGTACTTC. Together with reference TRBV7-2 and TRBJ2-7, the CDR3 gives the full variable domain: GAGVSQSPSNKVTEKGKDVELRCDPISGHTALYWYRQSLGQGLEFLIYFQGNSAPDKSGLPSDRFSAERTGGSVSTLTIQRTQQEDSAVYLCASSLISSGTSYEQYFGPGTRLTVT.